This T cell receptor (beta chain) was captured in a study of metastatic and nonmetastatic thyroid tumors. As for the study in general: Repertoire comparison spanned blood and tumor or nodule tissue of malignant and benign thyroid patients.

Patients were all untreated before their thyroid surgery. Per the germline V gene, CDR1 is MNHEY and CDR2 is SVGEGT. Trimming shortened V by 7 bases and J by 5 bases, and 10 bases separated the two germline ends. The CDR3 has 12 amino acids. MiXCR was used by TCRdb to re-call the PCR reads. Counted here are around 89,000 clones, 15% occurring once; the ten biggest clones make up roughly 3.6%. Details on this clone: Being one base from a much bigger clone, this may be a read error. The same CDR3 arises from other DNA sequences in this sample as well.

Sequenced material: blood. This rearrangement joins TRBV6-2 or TRBV6-3 to TRBJ2-3; no clear D gene. This clonotype originated in a female donor with papillary thyroid cancer or a benign thyroid nodule (not recorded which). Some clones in this sample may be carry-over from other donors' samples. CDR3 nucleotides: TGTGCCAGCACTGGCCCGGGAGATACGCAGTATTTT. Protein product: CASTGPGDTQYF.